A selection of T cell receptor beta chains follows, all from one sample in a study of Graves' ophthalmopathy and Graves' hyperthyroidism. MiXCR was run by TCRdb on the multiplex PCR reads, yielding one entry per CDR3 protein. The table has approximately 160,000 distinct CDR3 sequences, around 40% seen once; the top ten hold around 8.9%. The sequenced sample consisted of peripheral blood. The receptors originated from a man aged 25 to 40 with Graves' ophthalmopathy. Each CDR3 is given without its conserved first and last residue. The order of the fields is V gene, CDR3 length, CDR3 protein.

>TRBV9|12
ASTTGTGNQPQH
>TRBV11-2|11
ASSLGGTTGAF
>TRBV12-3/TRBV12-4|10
ASSSGTGPRY
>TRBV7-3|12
ASSPTGGSETQY
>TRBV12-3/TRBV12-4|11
ASSLGRFYGYT
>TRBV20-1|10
SARLGNTEAF
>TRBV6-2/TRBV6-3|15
ASSYPGLAPSGYEQY
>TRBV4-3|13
ASSQGEDPTYGYT
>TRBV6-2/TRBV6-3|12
ASRPGGANQPQH
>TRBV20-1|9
SARGVYEQY
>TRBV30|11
AWSVARSGELF
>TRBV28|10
ASSWRPYGYT
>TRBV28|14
ASRTSPGQGKSPLH
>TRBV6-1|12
ASRRQGWGETQY
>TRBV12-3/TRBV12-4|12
ASSLQSGGEKLF
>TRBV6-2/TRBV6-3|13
ASSPGANDNQPQH
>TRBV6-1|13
ASSEEGQGGQPQH
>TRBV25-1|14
ASSEAGETGRNEQY
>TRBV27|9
ASSFGRAQY
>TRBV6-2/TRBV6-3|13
ASSYSDVSNYEQY
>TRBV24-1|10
ATSDFLGGLY
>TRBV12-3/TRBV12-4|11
ASRGTGSYEQY
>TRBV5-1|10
ASSLIGGQAF
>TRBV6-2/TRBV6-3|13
ASSRGQGVYQPQH
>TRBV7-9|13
ASSLAGTYYYGYT
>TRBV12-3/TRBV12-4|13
ASSLAWASLETQY
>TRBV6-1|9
ASKKEYEQY
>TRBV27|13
ASSLTRPGAETQY
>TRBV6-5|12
ASSYLGRQETQY
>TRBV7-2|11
ASSTRGAETQY
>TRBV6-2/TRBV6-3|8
ASLAGELF
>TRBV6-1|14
ASSRSWQGRGQPQH
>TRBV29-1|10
SVDTGGGEQY
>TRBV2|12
ASSQKEDSDGYT
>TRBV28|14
ASSLSRGLDRYEQY
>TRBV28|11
ASSLGGHQPQH
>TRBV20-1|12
SANRLYSNQPQH
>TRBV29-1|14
SVEARQGAFNYGYT
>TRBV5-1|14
ASSPERQAYNSPLH
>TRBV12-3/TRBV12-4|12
ASRGQGENSPLH
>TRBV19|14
ASSIEAQRSSYEQY
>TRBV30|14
AWGGRTGGAYYGYT
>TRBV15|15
ATSGLGGASANYGYT
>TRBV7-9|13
ASSWMTGGGETQY
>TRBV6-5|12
ASSWTKRNTEAF
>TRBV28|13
ASSPGTGRNQPQH
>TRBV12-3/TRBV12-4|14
ASSFRGGGGNQPQH
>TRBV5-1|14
ASSLGASGRQETQY
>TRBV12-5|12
ASGLQMNRDEAF
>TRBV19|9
ASIGSLEAF
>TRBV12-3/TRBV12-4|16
ASSLLIAGVPGANVLT
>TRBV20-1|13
SASTRQAQSETQY
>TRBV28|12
ASSPRGRTYGYT